These 20 T cell receptor beta chains share one sample of origin, sequenced in a study of blood T cell repertoires in COVID-19 (dated by TCRdb to 2020 to 2021). Libraries were built with the immunoSEQ multiplex PCR assay. This immuneACCESS table, as held by TCRdb, lists in-frame sequences with V and J called but not all clones. Of the missing ones, under half trace to an unresolved V gene in checked studies; the others have no known cause. This sample gives tens of thousands of clones in total; roughly 87% of them show up just once. Together, the top ten hold more than 15% of the sample. The sequenced sample consisted of peripheral blood. These TCRs come from a human donor with active COVID-19. The donor label of this sample is uncertain.

The rearrangement links TRBV10-3 to TRBJ2-1, with D perhaps matching TRBD1 (5 bases). From germline, CDR1 is ENHRY and CDR2 SYGVKD. CDR3 length: 15 amino acids. The V and J ends lost 4 bases and 5 bases respectively, with 15 bases between them. CDR3 residues: CAISASPTDNNEQFF. In nucleotides, the CDR3 is TGTGCCATCAGTGCCTCCCCGACAGATAACAATGAGCAGTTCTTC.

The rearrangement links TRBV19 to TRBJ2-5, with 9 nucleotides matching TRBD1. Germline V lookup: CDR1 LNHDA, CDR2 SQIVND (reference sequence). This CDR3 spans 15 amino acids. With V trimmed by 5 bases and J by 5 bases, 9 bases remained unmatched. The CDR3 region is CASSLGTGYWETQYF. The CDR3 DNA reads TGTGCCAGTAGTCTCGGGACAGGGTACTGGGAGACCCAGTACTTC.

The chain couples TRBV18 to TRBJ1-1, with D maybe TRBD1 (5 bases). Germline V CDR1 and CDR2: KGHSH, LQKENI. This CDR3 has 15 residues. V was pared by 4 bases and J by 0 bases, with 12 bases between. CDR3 sequence (DNA): TGTGCCAGCTCACAATGGCCAGGGTTGAACACTGAAGCTTTCTTT. Protein sequence: CASSQWPGLNTEAFF.

The gene calls are TRBV6-5 and TRBJ1-6; a possible D gene is TRBD1 (5 bases). Germline V gene lookup returns CDR1 MNHEY and CDR2 SVGAGI. The CDR3 runs 13 residues. V shed 5 bases and J shed 9 bases, with 11 bases lying between them. CDR3 DNA: TGTGCCAGCAGTCGAGGGAGGGGTTCACCCCTCCACTTT. Encoded protein: CASSRGRGSPLHF.

The rearrangement joins TRBV6-1 to TRBJ2-1, with a weak D call TRBD1 (6 bases). The CDR3 contains 13 residues. Germline lookup yields CDR1 MNHNS and CDR2 SASEGT. The V end was cut by 1 base, the J end by 11 bases, with 12 bases between. The CDR3, as DNA: TGTGCCAGCAGTGAAGGTGGGACACTTCAGCAGTTCTTC. Translating it yields CASSEGGTLQQFF.

This clone was recorded once. This chain links TRBV4-2 with TRBJ1-2, with no clear D. The length of the CDR3 is 18 residues. Trimming took 4 bases from V and 0 from J, leaving 21 bases between them. The V gene's germline CDR1 is LGHNA and CDR2 YNFKEQ. CDR3 sequence (DNA): TGTGCCAGCAGCCCTTCAACGGCGGCGGCAATGACTAACTATGGCTACACCTTC. This sequence encodes CASSPSTAAAMTNYGYTF.

The V gene is TRBV19, the J gene TRBJ2-3; 12 bases fit TRBD1. This CDR3 is 14 amino acids long. With V trimmed by 6 bases and J by 6 bases, 4 bases remained unmatched. Germline V gives CDR1 LNHDA, CDR2 SQIVND (reference sequence). The CDR3 here is CASRGQGAKDTQYF. The CDR3 nucleotides read TGTGCCAGTAGGGGACAGGGGGCGAAGGATACGCAGTATTTT.

CDR3 protein: CASKPLGPIYNEQFF. The CDR3 DNA reads as TGTGCCAGCAAACCTCTAGGTCCCATCTACAATGAGCAGTTCTTC. This chain connects TRBV2 to TRBJ2-1; D gene ambiguous. This CDR3 spans 15 amino acids. The germline gives CDR1 SNHLY, CDR2 FYNNEI. V was shortened by 7 bases and J by 3 bases, with 16 bases between the two germline ends.

This chain links TRBV3-1 (or the pseudogene TRBV3-2) with TRBJ2-3; weak D call: TRBD2 (7 bases). In germline, CDR1 is LGHDT, CDR2 YNNKEL (reference sequence). Trimming shortened V by 1 base and J by 1 base, and 24 bases separated the two germline ends. The length of the CDR3 is 20 residues. CDR3 loop: CASSQALGGGALRGTDTQYF. The CDR3 nucleotides read TGTGCCAGCAGCCAAGCTCTGGGAGGGGGGGCCCTCCGTGGCACAGATACGCAGTATTTT.

This chain links TRBV18 with TRBJ2-2; D is uncertain. Germline assignment: CDR1 KGHSH and CDR2 LQKENI. The CDR3 has 18 amino acids. Trimming stripped 0 bases from V and 2 bases from J, with 16 bases between. The CDR3 nucleotides are TGTGCCAGCTCACCACCGAACCAGCTCAACTATAACACCGGGGAGCTGTTTTTT. Protein product: CASSPPNQLNYNTGELFF.

The rearrangement uses TRBV7-8 and TRBJ2-1, with D uncertain. This CDR3 is built from 15 residues. V was shortened by 4 bases and J by 2 bases, with 12 bases between the two germline ends. Per germline, CDR1 SGHVS and CDR2 FQNEAQ. CDR3 residues: CASSSEVEPYNEQFF. CDR3 DNA sequence: TGTGCCAGCAGCTCCGAGGTGGAACCCTACAATGAGCAGTTCTTC. The full variable domain, rest sourced from reference TRBV7-8 and TRBJ2-1, is GAGVSQSPRYKVAKRGQDVALRCDPISGHVSLFWYQQALGQGPEFLTYFQNEAQLDKSGLPSDRFFAERPEGSVSTLKIQRTQQEDSAVYLCASSSEVEPYNEQFFGPGTRLTVL.

This clone is a singleton in its sample. A junction boundary mismatches the germline segment, possibly from a read error. V gene TRBV6-5 combines with J gene TRBJ1-1; D is unclear. Per the germline V gene, CDR1 is MNHEY and CDR2 is SVGAGI. The CDR3 has 15 amino acids. The CDR3 DNA reads as TGTGCCAGCACTTACTCGGGAGGAGGGCTGACTGAAGCTTTCTTT. As protein: CASTYSGGGLTEAFF.

This sequence joins TRBV4-3 and TRBJ2-2; D unresolved. The CDR3 is 16 amino acids. V shed 1 base and J shed 1 base, with 10 bases lying between them. CDR1 and CDR2 from the germline V gene are LGHNA and YSLEER. CDR3 sequence (DNA): TGCGCCAGCAGCCAAGGGTTCCCGGGGAACACCGGGGAGCTGTTTTTT. Protein: CASSQGFPGNTGELFF.

This clone occurred a few times. The identical CDR3 is also encoded by other nucleotide sequences in the sample. V gene TRBV7-9 combines with J gene TRBJ1-6; 9 bases line up with TRBD1. The CDR3 consists of 16 residues. Germline V gives CDR1 SEHNR, CDR2 FQNEAQ (reference sequence). V dropped 3 bases and J dropped 3; count of bases not matched to a gene: 3. This CDR3 is CASSLGQGFYNSPLHF. DNA for the CDR3: TGTGCCAGCAGCTTGGGACAGGGATTCTATAATTCACCCCTCCACTTT. The full variable domain, its missing parts supplied by reference TRBV7-9 and TRBJ1-6, is DTGVSQNPRHKITKRGQNVTFRCDPISEHNRLYWYRQTLGQGPEFLTYFQNEAQLEKSRLLSDRFSAERPKGSFSTLEIQRTEQGDSAMYLCASSLGQGFYNSPLHFGNGTRLTVT.

By share, this clone counts as large. The chain links TRBV5-5 to TRBJ2-3, with 9 bases lining up with TRBD2. V gave up 0 bases and J gave up 4 bases; unmatched junction bases: 3. The CDR3 consists of 15 residues. Per the germline V gene, CDR1 is SGHKS and CDR2 is YYEKEE (reference sequence). In DNA, the CDR3 is TGTGCCAGCAGCTTGGAACTAGCGGGCGCAGATACGCAGTATTTT. Translation gives CASSLELAGADTQYF.

This clone showed up just a few times. Additional DNA sequences in this sample encode the identical CDR3. This chain's CDR3 is CASSDGTGLNTEAFF. The DNA of the CDR3 is TGTGCCAGCAGTGATGGGACAGGGCTCAACACTGAAGCTTTCTTT. This chain uses TRBV6-1 with TRBJ1-1, with 9 bases matching TRBD1. The CDR3 has 15 amino acids. Germline V gene lookup returns CDR1 MNHNS and CDR2 SASEGT. With 3 bases clipped from V and 2 bases from J, the junction kept 4 bases outside the gene matches.

The chain is built from TRBV2 and TRBJ1-4; no clear D gene. Germline CDR1 SNHLY, CDR2 FYNNEI. Trimming shortened V by 3 bases and J by 8 bases, and 10 bases separated the two germline ends. The CDR3 length is 13 residues. The CDR3 reads CASSDQAGEKLFF. The DNA of the CDR3 is TGTGCCAGCAGTGATCAGGCGGGCGAAAAACTGTTTTTT.

The chain employs TRBV6-2 or TRBV6-3 and TRBJ1-2; D call uncertain. The CDR3 runs to 15 residues. The germline gives CDR1 MNHEY, CDR2 SVGEGT. V gave up 2 bases and J gave up 3 bases, with 13 bases separating them. The CDR3 nucleotides read TGTGCCAGCAGTTACGTCGGCCGGGGAGACTATGGCTACACCTTC. Its protein product is CASSYVGRGDYGYTF.

This chain connects TRBV5-1 to TRBJ1-2; TRBD1 matches at 8 bases. The trim removed 1 base at V and 7 bases at J, leaving 9 bases unmatched. Looked up from germline, CDR1 is SGHRS and CDR2 is YFSETQ. This CDR3 spans 15 amino acids. CDR3 protein: CASSLLGQGATGYTF. CDR3 in DNA: TGCGCCAGCAGCTTGTTAGGACAGGGAGCCACTGGCTACACCTTC.

This clone was seen more than once but under ten times. The V and J genes are TRBV7-9 and TRBJ2-5; no definite D call. The germline gives CDR1 SEHNR, CDR2 FQNEAQ (reference sequence). Trimming took off 5 bases at V and 1 base at J, with 17 bases between the two ends. The CDR3 contains 16 residues. The CDR3 here is CASSPPFRAAQETQYF. CDR3 nucleotide sequence: TGTGCCAGCAGCCCCCCTTTTCGAGCCGCCCAAGAGACCCAGTACTTC.